The rows below give T cell receptor beta chains drawn from one sample of a study of PD-L1 blockade in urothelial cancer. Some clones are missing from TCRdb's copy, which holds only in-frame ones; the method was immunoSEQ multiplex PCR. The profile covers some 35,000 clones, with over 75% appearing a single time and less than 20% taken by the ten largest. Here the sequenced sample was PBMCs, taken around atezolizumab (anti-PD-L1) treatment. The origin of the receptors is a man between 60 and 70 years old with urothelial cancer. Each CDR3 is given with its conserved first and last residue. D genes are given only for firm matches. The size field is filled for only some rows; it gives once, few, many or a size class.

v_call	d_call	cdr3_length	clone_size	j_call	cdr3_nt	cdr3_aa
TRBV5-1	NA	15	NA	TRBJ1-4	TGCGCCAGCAGCTTGGAGCAAGCAACTAATGAAAAACTGTTTTTT	CASSLEQATNEKLFF
TRBV4-2	TRBD1	14	NA	TRBJ2-3	TGTGCCAGCAGCCAGGATACAGGGGTTAATACGCAGTATTTT	CASSQDTGVNTQYF
TRBV19	TRBD1	14	once	TRBJ1-2	TGTGCCAGTAGTCGGACAGGGTCGAACTATGGCTACACCTTC	CASSRTGSNYGYTF
TRBV10-1	NA	13	NA	TRBJ1-1	TGCGCCAGCAGTGTCGGGGTTAACACTGAAGCTTTCTTT	CASSVGVNTEAFF
TRBV5-1	NA	12	NA	TRBJ1-1	TGCGCCAGCCACGAACAGGGACCTGAAGCTTTCTTT	CASHEQGPEAFF
TRBV10-3	TRBD1	14	NA	TRBJ2-7	TGTGCCATCAGTACGGGGACAGGGGCCGACGAGCAGTACTTC	CAISTGTGADEQYF
TRBV6-5	NA	16	once	TRBJ2-2	TGTGCCAGCAGTTACCACAGAAGCCCGAACACCGGGGAGCTGTTTTTT	CASSYHRSPNTGELFF
TRBV11-1	NA	14	NA	TRBJ1-1	TGTGCCAGCAGCTGGGGCAGCGCTAACACTGAAGCTTTCTTT	CASSWGSANTEAFF
TRBV19	TRBD1	15	medium-sized	TRBJ1-6	TGTGCCAGTAGCATGCAGGGGGCCGAAAATTCACCCCTCCACTTT	CASSMQGAENSPLHF
TRBV4-1	NA	16	NA	TRBJ2-1	TGCGCCAGCAGCCAAGATGCAGGGAAGGGGTTTGATGAGCAGTTCTTC	CASSQDAGKGFDEQFF
TRBV5-1	TRBD2	14	NA	TRBJ2-7	TGCGCCAGCAGCTTGGCGGGAGGGGAGGGCGAGCAGTACTTC	CASSLAGGEGEQYF
TRBV5-1	NA	15	NA	TRBJ2-2	TGCGCCAGCAGCTTGTCCAGGGGGAACACCGGGGAGCTGTTTTTT	CASSLSRGNTGELFF
TRBV28	TRBD1	19	NA	TRBJ2-6	TGTGCCAGCAGTCAGCCCTCCGGTAAGGGGGCTTCTGGGGCCAACGTCCTGACTTTC	CASSQPSGKGASGANVLTF
TRBV6-5	NA	15	NA	TRBJ1-1	TGTGCCAGCCTGCGGGGGGCTTTCAGTAACACTGAAGCTTTCTTT	CASLRGAFSNTEAFF
TRBV20-1	TRBD1	11	NA	TRBJ2-5	TGCAGTGCTAAAGACAGGGGGACCCAGTACTTC	CSAKDRGTQYF
TRBV6-1	TRBD1	14	NA	TRBJ1-1	TGTGCCAGCAGGCCCCGGGACAGGGGGACTGAAGCTTTCTTT	CASRPRDRGTEAFF
TRBV29-1	TRBD1	13	NA	TRBJ2-3	TGCAGCGGCAAGACAGGGGGCAGAGATACGCAGTATTTT	CSGKTGGRDTQYF
TRBV7-9	TRBD1	16	NA	TRBJ2-2	TGTGCCAGCAGCAACCGGGACAGGGGGCCGGCCGGGGAGCTGTTTTTT	CASSNRDRGPAGELFF
TRBV28	NA	14	NA	TRBJ2-7	TGTGCCAGCAGTTTTTCCGGACAGCCCTACGAGCAGTACTTC	CASSFSGQPYEQYF
TRBV5-1	NA	13	NA	TRBJ1-1	TGCGCCAGCAGCTTAGCACCGAACACTGAAGCTTTCTTT	CASSLAPNTEAFF
TRBV5-4	NA	14	NA	TRBJ1-4	TGTGCCAGCAGACCGGGCCTCGGGGAAGAAAAACTGTTTTTT	CASRPGLGEEKLFF
TRBV18	TRBD1	18	NA	TRBJ2-2	TGTGCCAGCTCACTACAAGCCGGGACAGGGGGAATCAGCGGGGAGCTGTTTTTT	CASSLQAGTGGISGELFF
TRBV28	TRBD2	15	NA	TRBJ2-3	TGTGCCAGCCGTCCGGGACTAGCGAGCACAGATACGCAGTATTTT	CASRPGLASTDTQYF
TRBV5-6	TRBD1	14	NA	TRBJ2-2	TGTGCCAGCAGCATCCGGGACAGCACCGGGGAGCTGTTTTTT	CASSIRDSTGELFF
TRBV27	NA	13	NA	TRBJ1-1	TGTGCCAGCAGTTTATCGCAGGGCACTGAAGCTTTCTTT	CASSLSQGTEAFF
TRBV19	NA	14	NA	TRBJ1-5	TGTGCCACCACGGGGGGATTCGGGAATCAGCCCCAGCATTTT	CATTGGFGNQPQHF
TRBV2	TRBD1	13	NA	TRBJ1-1	TGTGCAATCTCCCGGGACAGGGACACTGAAGCTTTCTTT	CAISRDRDTEAFF
TRBV7-2	TRBD1	14	NA	TRBJ2-4	TGTGCCAGCAGCTCAGGACAGGTCGGAGACATTCAGTACTTC	CASSSGQVGDIQYF
TRBV28	TRBD1	14	NA	TRBJ2-7	TGTGCCAGCAGCTCCAGGGGGCCCCTCTACGAGCAGTACTTC	CASSSRGPLYEQYF
TRBV28	NA	16	NA	TRBJ1-2	TGTGCCAGCAGCGCACCCGGGTTACAACGTAACTATGGCTACACCTTC	CASSAPGLQRNYGYTF
TRBV28	TRBD1	13	NA	TRBJ2-4	TGTGCCAGCAGCCTGACAGGGACGAACATTCAGTACTTC	CASSLTGTNIQYF
TRBV6-1	TRBD1	15	NA	TRBJ2-1	TGTGCCAGCACTCCAGACAGGGTACCCTACAATGAGCAGTTCTTC	CASTPDRVPYNEQFF
TRBV7-9	NA	13	NA	TRBJ2-5	TGTGCCAGCAGCCCAAAGCAGGTCGGATCTTGCTACTTC	CASSPKQVGSCYF
TRBV5-1	TRBD2	18	NA	TRBJ2-1	TGCGCCAGCAGCTTGAGCGAGCGGGGGGGCGCCTCCTACAATGAGCAGTTCTTC	CASSLSERGGASYNEQFF
TRBV28	NA	16	NA	TRBJ2-3	TGTGCCAGCAGTTTAGTTGCAGGGGATAGCACAGATACGCAGTATTTT	CASSLVAGDSTDTQYF
TRBV2	NA	14	NA	TRBJ2-5	TGTGCCAGCAGTAGTCTTGTTGGTCGGGAGACCCAGTACTTC	CASSSLVGRETQYF
TRBV7-9	NA	13	NA	TRBJ2-5	TGTGCCAGCAGCTCGCGAATCGTGCGTAAGCAGTACTTC	CASSSRIVRKQYF
TRBV5-4	NA	15	NA	TRBJ1-1	TGTGCCAGCAGCCGAGTGGGGGGTTCGAGCACTGAAGCTTTCTTT	CASSRVGGSSTEAFF
TRBV5-1	NA	15	NA	TRBJ1-2	TGCGCCAGCAGCTTGGAAGGCGGGGCAGGGAATGGCTACACCTTC	CASSLEGGAGNGYTF
TRBV28	TRBD2	17	NA	TRBJ2-7	TGTGCCAGCAGCCCCCCGGGGGGTGCTGGGGATGGCCACGAGCAGTACTTC	CASSPPGGAGDGHEQYF
TRBV25-1	NA	13	NA	TRBJ2-7	TGTGCCAGCAGTGCGACTCCCTCCCGCGAGCAGTACTTC	CASSATPSREQYF
TRBV6-7	TRBD1	14	NA	TRBJ1-5	TGTGCCAGCAGTAGGACAGGGGGCAATCAGCCCCAGCATTTT	CASSRTGGNQPQHF
TRBV6-1	TRBD2	14	NA	TRBJ2-1	TGTGCCAGCAGTGAAGCAGGCGGGGGGGATGAGCAGTTCTTC	CASSEAGGGDEQFF
TRBV11-3	NA	14	NA	TRBJ2-1	TGTGCCAGCAGCTTAGGGGGGCTACACAATGAGCAGTTCTTC	CASSLGGLHNEQFF
TRBV7-2	NA	12	NA	TRBJ2-7	TGTGCCAGCAGCTTCACAGGTTACGAGCAGTACTTC	CASSFTGYEQYF
TRBV28	TRBD1	15	NA	TRBJ2-7	TGTGCCAGCAGTAGGATTGGGACAGCGGCTTACGAGCAGTACTTC	CASSRIGTAAYEQYF
TRBV6-6	NA	13	few	TRBJ1-3	TGTGCCAGCATCCCGACACAGGGAAACACCATATATTTT	CASIPTQGNTIYF
TRBV9	TRBD2	18	few	TRBJ2-3	TGTGCCAGCAGCCCCCGACTAGCGGGGGCATCTAGCACAGATACGCAGTATTTT	CASSPRLAGASSTDTQYF
TRBV7-8	NA	14	NA	TRBJ2-5	TGTGCCAGCATCCCAGTACAGGGGGGGAAGACCCAGTACTTC	CASIPVQGGKTQYF
TRBV10-3	TRBD1	15	NA	TRBJ2-3	TGTGCCATCAGAGTGGACAGGGGGCGAACAGATACGCAGTATTTT	CAIRVDRGRTDTQYF
TRBV19	NA	19	NA	TRBJ1-6	TGTGCCAGTAGTATTGTAATTCCGGGAGAAAGCTCCTATAATTCACCCCTCCACTTT	CASSIVIPGESSYNSPLHF
TRBV27	NA	13	NA	TRBJ1-2	TGTGCCAGCAGTTTAGGTCGGGGCTATGGCTACACCTTC	CASSLGRGYGYTF
TRBV30	TRBD1	14	NA	TRBJ1-6	TGTGCCTGGAGTATAGGACAGGGTAACTCACCCCTCCACTTT	CAWSIGQGNSPLHF
TRBV19	NA	15	NA	TRBJ2-3	TGTGCCAGTAGTATTAAAACTTTTAGCACAGATACGCAGTATTTT	CASSIKTFSTDTQYF
TRBV6-1	NA	14	NA	TRBJ1-2	TGTGCCAGCACGCACAGGGCCCTAAACTATGGCTACACCTTC	CASTHRALNYGYTF